The 16 T cell receptor beta chains listed next were all sequenced from one sample in a study of T cells in Graves' hyperthyroidism and ophthalmopathy (dated by TCRdb to between 2018 and 2021). Libraries were constructed by multiplex PCR. Sequencer: Illumina HiSeq 2000. TCR beta CDR3 regions were amplified from RNA transcripts. The TCR CDR3 was subjected to a first round of RT-PCR using the HTBI primer set and the Qiagen OneStep RT-PCR kit. TCRdb trimmed public reads at Q25 via fastp, called clones via MiXCR and kept in-frame beta chains. Each entry is one CDR3 protein sequence, shown with its most common DNA and genes. The sample records more than 150,000 distinct CDR3 sequences, about 18% of which are singletons. Roughly 30% of the sample is held by the ten biggest clonotypes. The sequenced material came from blood. These receptors were obtained from a woman aged 50 to 65 with Graves' hyperthyroidism.

This clonotype has just a few counts. The chain recombines TRBV6-1 with TRBJ1-1; D is unclear. CDR3 size: 13 residues. The V end was cut by 8 bases, the J end by 6 bases, with 16 bases between. In germline, CDR1 is MNHNS, CDR2 SASEGT. Here the CDR3 DNA reads TGTGCCAGCTCCTTAGAGGGAGGTTCTGAAGCTTTCTTT. The encoded protein is CASSLEGGSEAFF.

This clonotype has a count of ten or more. The gene calls are TRBV6-1 and TRBJ2-7, with 7 bases fitting TRBD2. J was trimmed by 0 bases and V by 11 bases; bases with no gene match: 1. Germline V gene lookup returns CDR1 MNHNS and CDR2 SASEGT. The CDR3 is made up of 11 amino acids. The CDR3 loop is CAAGDSYEQYF. For the CDR3, the DNA is TGTGCCGCGGGGGACTCCTACGAGCAGTACTTC.

The rearrangement uses TRBV7-9 and TRBJ2-7; 7 nucleotides agree with TRBD2. J lost 2 bases, V lost 2 bases, and 12 bases had no gene match. The CDR3 is 17 amino acids. Germline V lookup: CDR1 SEHNR, CDR2 FQNEAQ (reference sequence). CDR3 sequence: CASSLRASGISTYEQYF. CDR3 nucleotides: TGTGCCAGCAGCTTAAGGGCTAGCGGCATCTCTACCTACGAGCAGTACTTC.

This clonotype showed up just a few times. The chain uses TRBV18 and TRBJ1-6; the D is unclear. The CDR3 runs to 14 residues. CDR1 and CDR2 from the germline V gene are KGHSH and LQKENI. V gave up 3 bases and J gave up 7 bases, with 10 bases separating them. The CDR3 DNA is TGTGCCAGCTCACCGGACTCCCTAAATTCACCCCTCCACTTT. Its protein product is CASSPDSLNSPLHF.

This clonotype was detected only a few times. The rearrangement links TRBV5-1 to TRBJ2-2, with D unclear. CDR1 and CDR2 (germline): SGHRS, YFSETQ. CDR3 size: 13 residues. Trimming took off 1 base at V and 6 bases at J, with 7 bases between the two ends. The CDR3 region is CASSLRDSGELFF. CDR3 DNA sequence: TGCGCCAGCAGCTTGAGAGATTCCGGGGAGCTGTTTTTT.

The chain uses TRBV12-3 or TRBV12-4 and TRBJ2-2; the match to TRBD2 covers 8 bases. J gave up 3 bases and V 3 bases, and 3 bases lay outside the gene matches. CDR3 length: 15 residues. The CDR3 DNA follows: TGTGCCAGCAGTTTTCGGGAGGGCGACACCGGGGAGCTGTTTTTT. Translation: CASSFREGDTGELFF.

The chain recombines TRBV28 with TRBJ2-1; D remains unclear. The CDR3 spans 14 residues. The V end lost 5 bases, the J end lost 3 bases, and 11 bases lay between the germline ends. Germline CDR1 MDHEN, CDR2 SYDVKM. The CDR3 loop reads CASSANYVYNEQFF. In nucleotides, the CDR3 is TGTGCCAGCAGTGCAAACTATGTCTACAATGAGCAGTTCTTC.

This clonotype was seen repeatedly, ten times or more. V gene TRBV12-3 or TRBV12-4 combines with J gene TRBJ2-5, with 8 bases fitting TRBD1. The V segment lost 7 bases and the J segment 6 bases; nucleotides outside the gene matches: 10. This CDR3 has 14 amino acids. The CDR3: CASIDRGGEKTQYF. The CDR3 bases are TGTGCCAGCATAGACAGGGGCGGTGAAAAGACCCAGTACTTC.

This clonotype came up many times. This chain uses TRBV7-2 with TRBJ1-2, with D unresolved. Between the trimmed V and J ends, which lost 5 bases and 3 bases, there was a span of 7 bases. Germline V gene sequence: CDR1 SGHTA, CDR2 FQGNSA. The CDR3 is 12 residues long. The CDR3 here is CASSAGYYGYTF. The CDR3 nucleotides are TGTGCCAGCAGCGCAGGCTACTATGGCTACACCTTC.

The table lists this clonotype with many counts. The CDR3 protein is CSVGWRGGSYEQYF. CDR3 in DNA: TGCAGCGTTGGGTGGCGGGGGGGCTCCTACGAGCAGTACTTC. The chain employs TRBV29-1 and TRBJ2-7, with TRBD2 identical over 9 bases. There are 14 residues in the CDR3. CDR1 and CDR2 from the germline V gene are SQVTM and ANQGSEA. The V and J ends lost 4 bases and 0 bases, in that order; junction bases with no gene match: 4.

This rearrangement joins TRBV20-1 to TRBJ1-1; the D gene is possibly TRBD1 (5 bases). CDR1 DFQATT and CDR2 SNEGSKA come from the germline V gene (reference sequence). Trimming stripped 3 bases from V and 3 bases from J, with 11 bases between. CDR3 length: 13 amino acids. In nucleotides, the CDR3 is TGCAGTGCTAGCGAGGAGGGGTACACTGAAGCTTTCTTT. As protein: CSASEEGYTEAFF.

This clonotype was recorded many times. The chain couples TRBV6-1 to TRBJ2-3, with 7 nucleotides matching TRBD1. Germline CDR1 MNHNS, CDR2 SASEGT. Trimming at V came to 2 bases and at J to 4 bases, leaving 6 bases not matched to a gene. This CDR3 spans 15 amino acids. The CDR3: CASSEQYRGADTQYF. The CDR3 DNA follows: TGTGCCAGCAGTGAACAATACAGGGGCGCAGATACGCAGTATTTT.

This clonotype was counted at least ten times. The V call is TRBV7-8, the J call TRBJ1-1; no clear D gene. The length of the CDR3 is 15 residues. The ends were cut back, 5 bases at V and 0 bases at J, with 13 bases in the middle. CDR1 SGHVS and CDR2 FQNEAQ come from the germline V gene. CDR3 nucleotide sequence: TGTGCCAGCAGCCCCCGGAGGCGGATGAACACTGAAGCTTTCTTT. As protein: CASSPRRRMNTEAFF.

This chain joins TRBV5-4 and TRBJ1-1; TRBD1 is a possible D gene (5 bases). Germline V gene sequence: CDR1 SGHNT, CDR2 YYREEE (reference sequence). This CDR3 has 15 amino acids. Deletions cut 0 bases from V and 4 bases from J, with 13 bases between. DNA of the CDR3: TGTGCCAGCAGCTTGGGGGGGGACTTACGCACTGAAGCTTTCTTT. It translates to CASSLGGDLRTEAFF. The full variable domain, in which reference TRBV5-4 and TRBJ1-1 provide the parts outside the CDR3, is ETGVTQSPTHLIKTRGQQVTLRCSSQSGHNTVSWYQQALGQGPQFIFQYYREEENGRGNFPPRFSGLQFPNYSSELNVNALELDDSALYLCASSLGGDLRTEAFFGQGTRLTVV.

In this sample, this clonotype turned up many times. The V and J genes are TRBV28 and TRBJ1-1; TRBD1 matches at 8 bases. V shed 2 bases, J shed 11 bases, and the junction held 4 bases outside the gene matches. The germline V gene has CDR1 MDHEN and CDR2 SYDVKM. The length of the CDR3 is 12 residues. The CDR3 here is CASSLLTGAAFF. The CDR3 coding sequence is TGTGCCAGCAGTTTACTGACAGGGGCCGCTTTCTTT.

This clonotype was found a few times. This sequence joins TRBV10-3 and TRBJ1-1; 8 nucleotides line up with TRBD1. V lost 5 bases to trimming and J lost 4 bases; unmatched junction nucleotides: 6. The CDR3 spans 14 residues. The germline CDR1 and CDR2 sequences are ENHRY and SYGVKD. CDR3 sequence: CAISKGQEGTEAFF. CDR3 DNA: TGTGCCATCAGTAAGGGACAGGAGGGCACTGAAGCTTTCTTT.